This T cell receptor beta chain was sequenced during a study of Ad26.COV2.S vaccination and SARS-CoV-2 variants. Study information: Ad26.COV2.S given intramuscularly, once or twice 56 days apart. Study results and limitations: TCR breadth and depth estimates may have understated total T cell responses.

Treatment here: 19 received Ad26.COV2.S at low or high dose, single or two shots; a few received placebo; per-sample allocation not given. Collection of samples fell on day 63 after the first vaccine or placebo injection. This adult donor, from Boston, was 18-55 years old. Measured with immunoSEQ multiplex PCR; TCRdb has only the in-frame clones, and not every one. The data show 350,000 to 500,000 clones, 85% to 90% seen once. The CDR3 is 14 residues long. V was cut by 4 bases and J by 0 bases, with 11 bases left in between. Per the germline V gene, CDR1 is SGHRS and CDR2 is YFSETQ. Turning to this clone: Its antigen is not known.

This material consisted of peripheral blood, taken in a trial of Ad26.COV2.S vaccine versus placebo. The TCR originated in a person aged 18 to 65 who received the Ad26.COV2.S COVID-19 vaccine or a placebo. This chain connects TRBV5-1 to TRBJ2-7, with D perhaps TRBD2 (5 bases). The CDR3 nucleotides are TGCGCCAGCAGCCAGAGCGGCCCCTCCTACGAGCAGTACTTC. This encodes CASSQSGPSYEQYF.